Below, 17 T cell receptor beta chains from the same sample are listed, as sequenced in a study of shared clonotypes between healthy human individuals. Assay used: immunoSEQ multiplex PCR; TCRdb lists only in-frame clones, some missing. In the table there are about 600,000 clones, roughly 79% of which are singletons. Sequencing was carried out using PBMCs. Receptors were obtained from a woman aged 40-49 years in good health. Some clones in this sample may be carry-over from other donors' samples.

The rearrangement links TRBV11-2 to TRBJ2-5, with D perhaps matching TRBD2 (5 bases). Germline V gene sequence: CDR1 SGHAT, CDR2 FQNNGV. The V and J ends lost 4 bases and 5 bases respectively, with 14 bases between them. This CDR3 is built from 14 residues. CDR3 region: CASSSHLALETQYF. CDR3 DNA sequence: TGTGCCAGCAGCTCGCATCTAGCACTTGAGACCCAGTACTTC. The whole variable domain, filled in from reference TRBV11-2 and TRBJ2-5, reads EAGVAQSPRYKIIEKRQSVAFWCNPISGHATLYWYQQILGQGPKLLIQFQNNGVVDDSQLPKDRFSAERLKGVDSTLKIQPAKLEDSAVYLCASSSHLALETQYFGPGTRLLVL.

The chain couples TRBV27 to TRBJ1-2, with TRBD1 matching 8 bases. This CDR3 has 15 amino acids. Trimming removed 5 bases from V and 4 bases from J; junction bases left unmatched: 9. The germline V gene has CDR1 MNHEY and CDR2 SMNVEV (reference sequence). In DNA, the CDR3 is TGTGCCAGCAGTCAGCGGACAGGGAATCTCTATGGCTACACCTTC. Protein sequence: CASSQRTGNLYGYTF.

The gene calls are TRBV30 and TRBJ1-1, with D perhaps TRBD1 (6 bases). V shed 4 bases and J shed 7 bases, with 10 bases lying between them. Germline CDR1 GTSNPN, CDR2 SVGIG (reference sequence). The CDR3 is 11 residues long. This chain's CDR3 is CAWKGTSEAFF. The CDR3 DNA sequence: TGTGCCTGGAAGGGGACAAGTGAAGCTTTCTTT.

Only a few counts were recorded for this clone. This rearrangement joins TRBV28 to TRBJ1-2; TRBD1 aligns across 7 bases. In germline, CDR1 is MDHEN, CDR2 SYDVKM. The CDR3 has 13 amino acids. V lost 6 bases, J lost 8 bases, and 9 bases stayed unmatched. CDR3 in amino acids: CASSPNRGGGYTF. The CDR3 nucleotides read TGTGCCAGCAGCCCGAACAGGGGAGGCGGCTACACCTTC.

The chain couples TRBV5-1 to TRBJ2-3; TRBD2 agrees at 8 bases. The ends lost 6 bases at V and 0 bases at J; junction bases unmatched: 3. Germline V gene lookup returns CDR1 SGHRS and CDR2 YFSETQ. The CDR3 runs to 14 residues. This chain's CDR3 is CASTSGSSTDTQYF. DNA for the CDR3: TGCGCCAGCACTAGCGGGTCGAGCACAGATACGCAGTATTTT. The full variable domain, in which reference TRBV5-1 and TRBJ2-3 provide the parts outside the CDR3, is KAGVTQTPRYLIKTRGQQVTLSCSPISGHRSVSWYQQTPGQGLQFLFEYFSETQRNKGNFPGRFSGRQFSNSRSEMNVSTLELGDSALYLCASTSGSSTDTQYFGPGTRLTVL.

The chain employs TRBV5-6 and TRBJ1-1; D unclear. V lost 4 bases to trimming and J lost 3 bases, with 13 bases between them. CDR3 length equals 14 residues. Germline CDR1 SGHDT, CDR2 YYEEEE. This CDR3 reads CASSNIVVDTEAFF. In DNA form, the CDR3 reads TGTGCCAGCAGCAATATCGTGGTTGACACTGAAGCTTTCTTT.

The J gene is TRBJ1-3, the V gene TRBV6-1; D is possibly TRBD1 (5 bases). V gave up 5 bases and J gave up 0 bases, with 11 bases separating them. Germline V gene lookup returns CDR1 MNHNS and CDR2 SASEGT. CDR3 length equals 15 residues. The CDR3 region has the DNA TGTGCCAGCAGTTCCAGGGTCCGCTCTGGAAACACCATATATTTT. Amino acids: CASSSRVRSGNTIYF.

A few counts support this clone. Being one base from a much bigger clone, this may be a read error. The chain uses TRBV30 and TRBJ2-3; D is ambiguous. The V gene's germline CDR1 is GTSNPN and CDR2 SVGIG (reference sequence). This CDR3 contains 13 residues. In nucleotides, the CDR3 is TGTGCCTGGAGGCTTGTGAGCACAGATACGCGGTATTTT. Protein product: CAWRLVSTDTRYF.

This clone was detected once. The rearrangement links TRBV5-1 to TRBJ1-4; TRBD1 is a possible D gene (6 bases). V shed 1 base and J shed 8 bases, with 18 bases lying between them. Germline-derived CDR1 and CDR2 are SGHRS and YFSETQ. The CDR3 covers 16 residues. For the CDR3, the DNA is TGCGCCAGCAGCTTGACTCGCCAACAGGGAGGGGAAAAACTGTTTTTT. Its protein product is CASSLTRQQGGEKLFF.

This clone has just a few counts. The chain uses TRBV28 and TRBJ2-7; maybe TRBD1 (6 bases). CDR1 and CDR2 (germline): MDHEN, SYDVKM. Trimming stripped 6 bases from V and 2 bases from J, with 23 bases between. CDR3 length: 17 residues. This CDR3 reads CASSSPAQGSKPYEQYF. The DNA for the CDR3 is TGTGCCAGCAGCTCCCCTGCGCAGGGGTCAAAGCCCTACGAGCAGTACTTC.

The chain's CDR3 is CASSQYSTQQETQYF. The CDR3 coding sequence is TGTGCCAGCAGCCAATATAGCACACAACAAGAGACCCAGTACTTC. The V and J genes are TRBV7-2 and TRBJ2-5; D is unresolved. Germline V CDR1 and CDR2: SGHTA, FQGNSA. Trimming removed 5 bases from V and 2 bases from J, with 15 bases in between. CDR3 size: 15 residues.

This chain links TRBV6-5 with TRBJ2-1; perhaps TRBD1 as D (7 bases). Germline V gene sequence: CDR1 MNHEY, CDR2 SVGAGI. Trimming cost V 7 bases and J 8 bases, with 9 bases left between them. The CDR3 spans 11 residues. The DNA of the CDR3 is TGTGCCAGCACCAGGGGGGATGAGCAGTTCTTC. This encodes CASTRGDEQFF.

This clone came up once. This chain uses TRBV5-1 with TRBJ2-7, with a tentative D call TRBD1 (6 bases). The V end was cut by 3 bases, the J end by 4 bases, with 26 bases between. Looked up from germline, CDR1 is SGHRS and CDR2 is YFSETQ. This CDR3 is built from 18 residues. CDR3 sequence: CASSSTGTARGSGYEQYF. Here the CDR3 DNA reads TGCGCCAGCAGCTCCACCGGGACGGCCAGGGGATCCGGTTACGAGCAGTACTTC. Filled out from reference TRBV5-1 and TRBJ2-7, the complete variable domain reads KAGVTQTPRYLIKTRGQQVTLSCSPISGHRSVSWYQQTPGQGLQFLFEYFSETQRNKGNFPGRFSGRQFSNSRSEMNVSTLELGDSALYLCASSSTGTARGSGYEQYFGPGTRLTVT.

In regard to this clone: This may be a read error, as it is one base from a much larger clone. This chain connects TRBV2 to TRBJ1-6, with unresolved D. There are 13 residues in the CDR3. Trimming removed 8 bases from V and 7 bases from J, with 12 bases in between. From germline, CDR1 is SNHLY and CDR2 FYNNEI. The CDR3 coding sequence is TGTGCCAGCGAACCTGACTCCAATTCACCCCTCCACTTT. This gives the protein CASEPDSNSPLHF.

The chain combines TRBV6-5 with TRBJ2-3, with D maybe TRBD1 (5 bases). CDR3 length: 16 amino acids. Germline V gene sequence: CDR1 MNHEY, CDR2 SVGAGI. V was trimmed by 0 bases and J by 0 bases, leaving 10 bases between them. CDR3 nucleotides: TGTGCCAGCAGTTACTCGACAGTCTCTAGCACAGATACGCAGTATTTT. This sequence encodes CASSYSTVSSTDTQYF.

The rearrangement links TRBV4-1 to TRBJ2-2; 7 bases fit TRBD2. The CDR3 runs 15 residues. The germline V gene encodes CDR1 MGHRA and CDR2 YSYEKL. V gave up 4 bases and J gave up 7 bases; unmatched junction bases: 9. The CDR3 bases are TGCGCCAGCAGCCCTTGGCAGCGGGACGGCGGGGAGCTGTTTTTT. Translating gives CASSPWQRDGGELFF.

The CDR3, as DNA: TGTGCCAGCAGCCAGGGGACTAGCGGGAGTACGCGGGAGACCCAGTACTTC. Amino acids: CASSQGTSGSTRETQYF. The chain has TRBV4-2 and TRBJ2-5; 14 nucleotides line up with TRBD2. The V and J ends lost 3 bases and 5 bases, in that order; junction bases with no gene match: 8. CDR1 is LGHNA and CDR2 is YNFKEQ in the germline V gene. The CDR3 spans 17 residues.